This T cell receptor beta chain was observed in a study of shared clonotypes between healthy human individuals. The study, taken as a whole, reports: The study generally estimated greater richness for naive than memory subsets.

Genomic DNA per cell subset filled all wells of several immunoSEQ plates. The assay was immunoSEQ multiplex PCR, and TCRdb's table has in-frame clones only and misses some. The repertoire holds about 180,000 clones, with roughly 91% as singletons. The ends were cut back, 4 bases at V and 5 bases at J, with 11 bases in the middle. Germline loops: CDR1 SQVTM, CDR2 ANQGSEA. The CDR3 covers 13 residues. Notes on this clone: What it binds is not known.

Healthy and HIV-negative, the adult donors had no recent acute infections or vaccinations. This clonotype originated in a woman aged 25-40 years in good health. The rearrangement joins TRBV29-1 to TRBJ1-4; no firm D call. Sequenced sample: naive CD4+ T cells sorted from blood. The subset denotes: CD45RA+ positively selected. This chain's CDR3 is CSVAGVGNEKLFF. CDR3 DNA sequence: TGCAGCGTTGCAGGAGTCGGGAATGAAAAACTGTTTTTT.